These 20 T cell receptor beta chains originate from one sample sequenced in a study of spatial heterogeneity in lung cancer. Time point meaning: blood at routine non-recurrence follow-up after resection. Via MiXCR, TCRdb re-called the 5' RACE reads, giving one row per CDR3 protein. The sample has some 46,000 distinct CDR3 sequences, about 11% seen once. Sequences were derived from PBMCs, sampled at follow-up. All receptors come from a male donor with early-stage non-small cell lung cancer.

This clonotype occurred many times. V and J are TRBV7-2 and TRBJ1-4; a weak D match, TRBD1 (5 bases). The CDR3 spans 15 residues. V was trimmed by 3 bases and J by 8 bases, leaving 16 bases between them. CDR1 is SGHTA and CDR2 is FQGNSA in the germline V gene. CDR3 bases: TGTGCCAGCAGCTTTGTTCTTTCACGGGGGGAAAAACTGTTTTTT. It specifies CASSFVLSRGEKLFF.

V usage is TRBV12-3 or TRBV12-4 and J usage is TRBJ1-6, with D possibly being TRBD1 (5 bases). Trimming stripped 8 bases from V and 10 bases from J, with 18 bases between. The CDR3 loop spans 14 amino acids. CDR3 loop: CASSPLQGGSPLHF. Written as DNA, the CDR3 is TGTGCCAGCTCGCCCCTCCAGGGTGGCTCACCCCTCCACTTT.

This clonotype turned up a few times. The chain links TRBV25-1 to TRBJ2-6, with D perhaps TRBD1 (6 bases). Trimming stripped 7 bases from V and 12 bases from J, with 13 bases between. The CDR3 is 12 amino acids. CDR1 is MGHDK and CDR2 is SYGVNS in the germline V gene. The CDR3 sequence: CASKNRAAVLTF. The CDR3 coding sequence is TGTGCCAGCAAAAACAGGGCCGCCGTCCTGACTTTC.

This clonotype showed up many times. The genes are TRBV7-8 and TRBJ2-2; 9 bases agree with TRBD2. J was trimmed by 1 base and V by 1 base; bases with no gene match: 13. The CDR3 runs 20 residues. Germline V CDR1 and CDR2: SGHVS, FQNEAQ. In DNA form, the CDR3 reads TGTGCCAGCAGCTTAGTGGGCGAGCCTACTAGCGGGTGGAACACCGGGGAGCTGTTTTTT. Translated: CASSLVGEPTSGWNTGELFF. Full variable domain (outside the CDR3, taken from reference TRBV7-8 and TRBJ2-2): GAGVSQSPRYKVAKRGQDVALRCDPISGHVSLFWYQQALGQGPEFLTYFQNEAQLDKSGLPSDRFFAERPEGSVSTLKIQRTQQEDSAVYLCASSLVGEPTSGWNTGELFFGEGSRLTVL.

This clonotype appeared many times. The chain carries TRBV7-6 and TRBJ1-1; 8 bases agree with TRBD1. Germline loops: CDR1 SGHVS, CDR2 FNYEAQ. V lost 5 bases to trimming and J lost 0 bases; unmatched junction nucleotides: 8. The CDR3 sequence is 16 residues long. Here the CDR3 reads CASSGYQGALNTEAFF. The CDR3 DNA reads TGTGCCAGCAGCGGATATCAGGGGGCATTGAACACTGAAGCTTTCTTT. Full variable domain (missing parts from reference TRBV7-6 and TRBJ1-1): GAGVSQSPRYKVTKRGQDVALRCDPISGHVSLYWYRQALGQGPEFLTYFNYEAQQDKSGLPNDRFSAERPEGSISTLTIQRTEQRDSAMYRCASSGYQGALNTEAFFGQGTRLTVV.

This chain uses TRBV5-5 with TRBJ2-7; possible D gene TRBD2, 6 bases. The length of the CDR3 is 14 residues. From germline, CDR1 is SGHKS and CDR2 YYEKEE (reference sequence). Trimming removed 2 bases at V and 2 bases at J, with 11 bases between. DNA for the CDR3: TGTGCCAGCAGCTTTAGCGGCCGACCCTACGAGCAGTACTTC. Its translation is CASSFSGRPYEQYF. Variable domain in full (rest from reference TRBV5-5 and TRBJ2-7): DAGVTQSPTHLIKTRGQQVTLRCSPISGHKSVSWYQQVLGQGPQFIFQYYEKEERGRGNFPDRFSARQFPNYSSELNVNALLLGDSALYLCASSFSGRPYEQYFGPGTRLTVT.

This rearrangement joins TRBV7-2 to TRBJ2-7; 10 nucleotides align to TRBD2. The CDR3 spans 19 residues. V lost 4 bases and J lost 0; bases outside the gene matches: 15. CDR1 SGHTA and CDR2 FQGNSA come from the germline V gene. The CDR3 reads CASSSQPLVAGGYSYEQYF. CDR3 nucleotide sequence: TGTGCCAGCAGCTCCCAGCCATTAGTAGCGGGGGGCTACTCCTACGAGCAGTACTTC.

The table lists this clonotype with many counts. The CDR3 nucleotides are TGTGCCAGTAGAACTAGCGGCCAAGAGACCCAGTACTTC. Protein sequence: CASRTSGQETQYF. The chain is built from TRBV19 and TRBJ2-5; 8 positions match TRBD2. The CDR3 totals 13 residues. CDR1 and CDR2 from the germline V gene are LNHDA and SQIVND (reference sequence). The V segment lost 6 bases and the J segment 1 base; nucleotides outside the gene matches: 1.

This clonotype has just a few counts. This sequence joins TRBV5-1 and TRBJ2-3; 8 bases match TRBD1. The CDR3 runs 14 residues. J gave up 2 bases and V 3 bases, and 2 bases lay outside the gene matches. Germline CDR1 and CDR2: SGHRS and YFSETQ. DNA of the CDR3: TGCGCCAGCAGCTGGGGACAGGACACAGATACGCAGTATTTT. It is translated as CASSWGQDTDTQYF.

This clonotype was detected a few times. The chain uses TRBV20-1 and TRBJ2-7; 10 bases align to TRBD2. With V trimmed by 0 bases and J by 5 bases, 10 bases remained unmatched. In germline, CDR1 is DFQATT, CDR2 SNEGSKA (reference sequence). The CDR3 runs 16 residues. Written as DNA, the CDR3 is TGCAGTGCTAGAGAGGTAGCGGGAGGTTCTTTGAACGAGCAGTACTTC. Protein: CSAREVAGGSLNEQYF.

This clonotype came up many times. The V gene is TRBV12-3 or TRBV12-4, the J gene TRBJ2-1, with 7 nucleotides matching TRBD2. This CDR3 has 17 amino acids. Trimming took 5 bases from V and 7 from J; bases not matched to a gene: 17. This CDR3 reads CASSRALGAGELNEQFF. The CDR3 region has the DNA TGTGCCAGCAGTCGCGCCCTGGGTGCGGGAGAACTGAATGAGCAGTTCTTC.

This CDR3 is CASSPPLAGADTQYF. CDR3 nucleotide sequence: TGTGCCAGCTCACCACCTCTAGCGGGAGCAGATACGCAGTATTTT. This chain uses TRBV18 with TRBJ2-3; 10 bases line up with TRBD2. Unmatched junction bases numbered 1, after V lost 0 bases and J lost 4 bases. The CDR3 extends over 15 amino acids. Germline values: CDR1 KGHSH, CDR2 LQKENI. The full variable domain, its missing parts supplied by reference TRBV18 and TRBJ2-3, is NAGVMQNPRHLVRRRGQEARLRCSPMKGHSHVYWYRQLPEEGLKFMVYLQKENIIDESGMPKERFSAEFPKEGPSILRIQQVVRGDSAAYFCASSPPLAGADTQYFGPGTRLTVL.

This clonotype showed up just a few times. This rearrangement joins TRBV12-3 or TRBV12-4 to TRBJ2-2, with D unclear. Trimming pared 1 base from V and 7 bases from J, leaving 4 bases between. CDR3 length: 12 residues. This CDR3 is CASSLVGGELFF. CDR3 DNA sequence: TGTGCCAGCAGTTTAGTCGGCGGGGAGCTGTTTTTT.

This clonotype was detected ten times or more. The chain employs TRBV7-9 and TRBJ2-7; perhaps TRBD1 as D (6 bases). Trimming pared 5 bases from V and 3 bases from J, leaving 17 bases between. The germline V gene encodes CDR1 SEHNR and CDR2 FQNEAQ (reference sequence). This CDR3 is 15 amino acids long. The CDR3 coding sequence is TGTGCCAGCAGCCGAAACAGGGATACGAACTACGAGCAGTACTTC. Protein product: CASSRNRDTNYEQYF.

This clonotype was seen many times. The chain joins TRBV23-1 to TRBJ2-7; a possible D gene is TRBD2 (5 bases). TRBV23-1 is classed as an ORF, of uncertain function. This CDR3 contains 17 residues. V lost 8 bases and J lost 2, with 25 bases in between. The CDR3 loop reads CASGDWAIERNTYEQYF. As DNA, the CDR3 is TGCGCCAGCGGTGACTGGGCCATCGAGCGGAATACCTACGAGCAGTACTTC.

This clonotype was observed at least ten times. The chain uses TRBV20-1 and TRBJ1-5, with 11 bases lining up with TRBD1. The CDR3 is made up of 18 amino acids. Trimming at V came to 3 bases and at J to 0 bases, leaving 10 bases not matched to a gene. Germline lookup yields CDR1 DFQATT and CDR2 SNEGSKA (reference sequence). The CDR3 bases are TGCAGTGCTAGGGGGACAGGGGGAGATTTACATAGCAATCAGCCCCAGCATTTT. It specifies CSARGTGGDLHSNQPQHF.

This clonotype has just a few counts. The gene calls are TRBV18 and TRBJ1-6; 8 positions agree with TRBD1. Germline V lookup: CDR1 KGHSH, CDR2 LQKENI. The CDR3 is 14 residues long. V gave up 5 bases and J gave up 14 bases; unmatched junction bases: 11. Written as DNA, the CDR3 is TGTGCCAGCTCATCGGACAGGGCGGAGTACGCCCTCCACTTT. This gives the protein CASSSDRAEYALHF.

This clonotype was observed at least ten times. The chain couples TRBV11-3 to TRBJ2-3; TRBD2 is a possible D gene (6 bases). Germline V gene sequence: CDR1 SGHNT, CDR2 YENEEA. The CDR3 loop spans 15 amino acids. V was shortened by 2 bases and J by 5 bases, with 14 bases between the two germline ends. CDR3 DNA sequence: TGTGCCAGCAGCTTACGGTCGGGAGTGAAAGATACGCAGTATTTT. Protein sequence: CASSLRSGVKDTQYF.

Points on this clonotype: Since a much larger clone is just one base distant, this may be a read error. V usage is TRBV5-4 and J usage is TRBJ2-7; D unclear. CDR1 is SGHNT, CDR2 YYREEE, per germline (reference sequence). This CDR3 has 14 residues. The V and J ends lost 0 bases and 5 bases respectively, with 12 bases between them. This CDR3 is CASSLGAMEDEQYF. CDR3 DNA sequence: TGTGCCAGCAGCTTGGGGGCAATGGAAGACGAGCAGTACTTC.

At least ten counts were recorded for this clonotype. This rearrangement joins TRBV18 to TRBJ2-7; 9 bases are a match to TRBD2. CDR3 size: 15 residues. CDR1 is KGHSH and CDR2 is LQKENI in the germline V gene. With 0 bases clipped from V and 4 bases from J, the junction kept 4 bases outside the gene matches. The CDR3 DNA reads as TGTGCCAGCTCACCACCTAGCGGGAGTACTTACGAGCAGTACTTC. It codes for CASSPPSGSTYEQYF.